One and the same sample provided the 3 T cell receptor beta chains below, sequenced in a study of T-cell memory formation after mild COVID-19. Via MiXCR, TCRdb re-called the 5' RACE reads, giving one row per CDR3 protein. The table lists 550,000 to 700,000 distinct CDR3 sequences, 15% to 20% of them singletons, with approximately 8.1% in the top ten. The sample taken for sequencing was PBMCs or a T cell subset sorted from them (not recorded which). These receptors came from an adult woman who had mild COVID-19 (a few samples of this study predate the infection). Cell type and time point are not known.

The rearrangement joins TRBV12-3 or TRBV12-4 to TRBJ2-7; perhaps D is TRBD1 or TRBD2 (6 bases each). This CDR3 spans 14 amino acids. Trimming pared 7 bases from V and 6 bases from J, leaving 19 bases between. The CDR3 sequence is CASIGGGAGGEQYF. The CDR3, as DNA: TGTGCCAGCATTGGGGGCGGGGCCGGAGGCGAGCAGTACTTC.

The rearrangement joins TRBV29-1 to TRBJ1-2; D is unclear. The germline gives CDR1 SQVTM, CDR2 ANQGSEA. Trimming stripped 4 bases from V and 1 base from J, with 13 bases between. The CDR3 covers 14 residues. The CDR3 spells CSVGRGTGNYGYTF. In nucleotides, the CDR3 is TGCAGCGTTGGGCGGGGAACTGGTAACTATGGCTACACCTTC.

The rearrangement uses TRBV4-3 and TRBJ2-2, with TRBD2 as a possible D gene (5 bases). Trimming cost V 0 bases and J 3 bases, with 23 bases left between them. The CDR3 sequence is 20 residues long. CDR1 is LGHNA and CDR2 is YSLEER in the germline V gene. The CDR3 DNA reads as TGCGCCAGCAGCCAAGAAATAACGGGAACAAGGAAGAAGGACACCGGGGAGCTGTTTTTT. The encoded protein is CASSQEITGTRKKDTGELFF.